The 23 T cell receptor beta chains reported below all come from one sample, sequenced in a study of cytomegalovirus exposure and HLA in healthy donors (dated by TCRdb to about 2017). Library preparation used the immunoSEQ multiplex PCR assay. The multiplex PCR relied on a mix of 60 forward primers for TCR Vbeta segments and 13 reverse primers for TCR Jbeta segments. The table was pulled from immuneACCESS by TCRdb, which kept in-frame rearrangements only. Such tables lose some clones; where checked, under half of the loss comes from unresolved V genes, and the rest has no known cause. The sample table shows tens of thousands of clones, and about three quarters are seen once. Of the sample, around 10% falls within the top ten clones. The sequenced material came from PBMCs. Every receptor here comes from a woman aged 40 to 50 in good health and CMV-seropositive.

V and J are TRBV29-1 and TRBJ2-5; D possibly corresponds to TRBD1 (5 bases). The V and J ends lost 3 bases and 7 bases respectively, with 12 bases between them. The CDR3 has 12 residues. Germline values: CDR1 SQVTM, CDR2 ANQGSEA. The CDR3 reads CSVDEGVVTQYF. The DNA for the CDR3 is TGCAGCGTTGATGAAGGGGTCGTGACCCAGTACTTC. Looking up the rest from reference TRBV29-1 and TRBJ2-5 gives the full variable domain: SAVISQKPSRDICQRGTSLTIQCQVDSQVTMMFWYRQQPGQSLTLIATANQGSEATYESGFVIDKFPISRPNLTFSTLTVSNMSPEDSSIYLCSVDEGVVTQYFGPGTRLLVL.

CDR3 residues: CASSSRLAGQETQYF. The DNA for the CDR3 is TGTGCCAGCAGCAGCCGACTAGCGGGGCAAGAGACCCAGTACTTC. The chain combines TRBV6-5 with TRBJ2-5; 11 nucleotides agree with TRBD2. V dropped 6 bases and J dropped 2; count of bases not matched to a gene: 5. The CDR3 covers 15 residues. Germline V gene data show CDR1 as MNHEY and CDR2 as SVGAGI.

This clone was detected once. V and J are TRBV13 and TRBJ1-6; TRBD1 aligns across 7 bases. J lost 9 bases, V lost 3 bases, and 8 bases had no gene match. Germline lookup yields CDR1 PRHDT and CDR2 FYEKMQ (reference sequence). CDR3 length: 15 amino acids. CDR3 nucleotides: TGTGCCAGCAGCTTTGGGACAGCGAGGAGTTCACCCCTCCACTTT. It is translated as CASSFGTARSSPLHF.

CDR3 sequence: CAWSVRGAGTDTQYF. In DNA form, the CDR3 reads TGTGCCTGGAGTGTTCGGGGGGCCGGCACAGATACGCAGTATTTT. V and J are TRBV30 and TRBJ2-3; maybe TRBD2 (7 bases). The CDR3 totals 15 residues. CDR1 is GTSNPN, CDR2 SVGIG, per germline (reference sequence). The V end was cut by 0 bases, the J end by 1 base, with 11 bases between.

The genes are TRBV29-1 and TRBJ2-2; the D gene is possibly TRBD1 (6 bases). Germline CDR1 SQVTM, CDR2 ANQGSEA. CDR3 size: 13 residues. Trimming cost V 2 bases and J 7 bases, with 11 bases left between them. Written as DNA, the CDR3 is TGCAGCGTTGAATCGGGACAACGCGGGGAGCTGTTTTTT. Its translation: CSVESGQRGELFF.

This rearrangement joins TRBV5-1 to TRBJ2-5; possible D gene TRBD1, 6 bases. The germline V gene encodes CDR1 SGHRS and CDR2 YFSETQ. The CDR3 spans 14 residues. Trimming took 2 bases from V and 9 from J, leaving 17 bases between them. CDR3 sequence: CASSFTGPKEAQYF. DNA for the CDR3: TGCGCCAGCAGCTTTACAGGGCCCAAGGAGGCCCAGTACTTC.

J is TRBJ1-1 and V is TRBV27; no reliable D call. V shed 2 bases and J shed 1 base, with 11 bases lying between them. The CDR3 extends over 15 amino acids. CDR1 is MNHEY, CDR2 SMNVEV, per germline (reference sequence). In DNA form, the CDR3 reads TGTGCCAGCAGTTTAAGATCGGGATGGAACACTGAAGCTTTCTTT. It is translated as CASSLRSGWNTEAFF.

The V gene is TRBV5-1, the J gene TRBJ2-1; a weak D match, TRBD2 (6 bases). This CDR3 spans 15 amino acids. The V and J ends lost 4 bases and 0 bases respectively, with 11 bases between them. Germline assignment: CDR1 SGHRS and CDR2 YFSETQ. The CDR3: CASSPVAVSYNEQFF. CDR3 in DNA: TGCGCCAGCAGCCCGGTAGCGGTCTCCTACAATGAGCAGTTCTTC.

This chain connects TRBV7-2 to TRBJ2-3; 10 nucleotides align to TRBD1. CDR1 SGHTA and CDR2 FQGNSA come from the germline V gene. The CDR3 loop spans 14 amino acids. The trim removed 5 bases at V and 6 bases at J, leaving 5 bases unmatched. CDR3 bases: TGTGCCAGCAGCCCAAGACAGGGGGCTGATACGCAGTATTTT. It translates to CASSPRQGADTQYF.

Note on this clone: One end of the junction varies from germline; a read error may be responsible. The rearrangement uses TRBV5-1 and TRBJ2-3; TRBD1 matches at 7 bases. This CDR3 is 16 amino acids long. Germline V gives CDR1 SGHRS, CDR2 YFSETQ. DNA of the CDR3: TGCGCCAGCAGCCGCTCAGGGGGTTCTAGCACAGATACGCAGTACTTT. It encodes CASSRSGGSSTDTQYF.

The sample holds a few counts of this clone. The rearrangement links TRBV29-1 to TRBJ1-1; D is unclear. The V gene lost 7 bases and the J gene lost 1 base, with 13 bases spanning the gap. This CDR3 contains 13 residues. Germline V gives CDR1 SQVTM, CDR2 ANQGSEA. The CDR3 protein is CSAHWGANTEAFF. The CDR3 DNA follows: TGCAGCGCCCATTGGGGAGCGAACACTGAAGCTTTCTTT.

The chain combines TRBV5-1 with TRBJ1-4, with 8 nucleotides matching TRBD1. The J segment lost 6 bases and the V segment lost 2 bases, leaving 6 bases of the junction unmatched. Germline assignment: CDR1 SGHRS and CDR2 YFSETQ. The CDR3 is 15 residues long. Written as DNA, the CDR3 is TGCGCCAGCAGCTTATATGAGACAGGGGATGAAAAACTGTTTTTT. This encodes CASSLYETGDEKLFF. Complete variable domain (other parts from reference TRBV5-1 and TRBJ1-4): KAGVTQTPRYLIKTRGQQVTLSCSPISGHRSVSWYQQTPGQGLQFLFEYFSETQRNKGNFPGRFSGRQFSNSRSEMNVSTLELGDSALYLCASSLYETGDEKLFFGSGTQLSVL.

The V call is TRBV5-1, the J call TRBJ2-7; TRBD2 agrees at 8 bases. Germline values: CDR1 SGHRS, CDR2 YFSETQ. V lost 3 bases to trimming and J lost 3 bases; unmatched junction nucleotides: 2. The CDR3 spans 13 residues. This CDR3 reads CASSSGLGYEQYF. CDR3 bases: TGCGCCAGCAGCTCGGGACTAGGCTACGAGCAGTACTTC.

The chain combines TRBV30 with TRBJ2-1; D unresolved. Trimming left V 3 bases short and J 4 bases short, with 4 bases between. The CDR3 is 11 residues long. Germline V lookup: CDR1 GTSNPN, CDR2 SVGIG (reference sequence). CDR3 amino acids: CAWSHYNEQFF. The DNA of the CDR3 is TGTGCCTGGAGCCATTACAATGAGCAGTTCTTC.

CDR3 DNA: TGCGCCAGCAGTCAACAGACAGGGTCAAATGTCGGTGGCTACACCTTC. Protein: CASSQQTGSNVGGYTF. This chain links TRBV4-1 with TRBJ1-2, with 7 bases lining up with TRBD1. Germline V CDR1 and CDR2: MGHRA, YSYEKL. Germline trimming cut 6 bases from V and 7 bases from J; bases unmatched to any gene: 17. This CDR3 has 16 residues.

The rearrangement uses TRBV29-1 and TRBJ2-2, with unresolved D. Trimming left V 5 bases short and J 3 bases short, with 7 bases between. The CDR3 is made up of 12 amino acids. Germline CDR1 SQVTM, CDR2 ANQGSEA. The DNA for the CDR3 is TGCAGCGTTCTAGGCGACACCGGGGAGCTGTTTTTT. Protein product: CSVLGDTGELFF.

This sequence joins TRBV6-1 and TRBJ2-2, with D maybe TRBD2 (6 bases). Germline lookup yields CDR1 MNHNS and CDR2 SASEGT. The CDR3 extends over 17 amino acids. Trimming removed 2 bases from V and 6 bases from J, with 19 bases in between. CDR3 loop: CASSETYGGAGAGELFF. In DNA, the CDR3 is TGTGCCAGCAGTGAAACGTATGGGGGAGCGGGCGCCGGGGAGCTGTTTTTT.

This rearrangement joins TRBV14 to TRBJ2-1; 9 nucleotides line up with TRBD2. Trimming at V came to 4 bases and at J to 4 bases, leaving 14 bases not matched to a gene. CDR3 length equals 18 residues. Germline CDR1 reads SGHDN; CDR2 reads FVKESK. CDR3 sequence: CASSPAVLGTSGYNEQFF. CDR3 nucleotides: TGTGCCAGCAGCCCCGCCGTCCTAGGAACTAGCGGGTACAATGAGCAGTTCTTC.

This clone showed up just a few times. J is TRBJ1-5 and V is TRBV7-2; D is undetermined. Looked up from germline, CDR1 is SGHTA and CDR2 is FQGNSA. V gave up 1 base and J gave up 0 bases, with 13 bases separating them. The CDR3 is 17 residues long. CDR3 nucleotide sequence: TGTGCCAGCAGCTTAGGGGGAGGATGGAGTAGCAATCAGCCCCAGCATTTT. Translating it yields CASSLGGGWSSNQPQHF.

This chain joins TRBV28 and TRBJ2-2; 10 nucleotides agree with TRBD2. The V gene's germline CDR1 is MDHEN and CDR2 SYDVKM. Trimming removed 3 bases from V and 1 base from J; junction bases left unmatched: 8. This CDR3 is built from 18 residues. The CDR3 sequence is CASSLDASGGGNTGELFF. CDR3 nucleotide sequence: TGTGCCAGCAGTTTGGACGCCAGCGGGGGGGGGAACACCGGGGAGCTGTTTTTT.

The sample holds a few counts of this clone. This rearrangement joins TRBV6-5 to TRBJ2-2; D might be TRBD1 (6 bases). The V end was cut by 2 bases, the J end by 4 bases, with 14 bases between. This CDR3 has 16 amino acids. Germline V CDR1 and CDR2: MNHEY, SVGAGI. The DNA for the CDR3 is TGTGCCAGCAGTTACGATAGGGGGTCGGGCACCGGGGAGCTGTTTTTT. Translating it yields CASSYDRGSGTGELFF.

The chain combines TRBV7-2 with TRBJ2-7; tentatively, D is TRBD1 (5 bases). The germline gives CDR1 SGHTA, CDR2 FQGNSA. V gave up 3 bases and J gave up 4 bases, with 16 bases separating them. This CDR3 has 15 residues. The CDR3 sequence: CASSFFSGSLYEQYF. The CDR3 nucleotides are TGTGCCAGCAGCTTTTTCTCAGGGTCCCTTTACGAGCAGTACTTC.

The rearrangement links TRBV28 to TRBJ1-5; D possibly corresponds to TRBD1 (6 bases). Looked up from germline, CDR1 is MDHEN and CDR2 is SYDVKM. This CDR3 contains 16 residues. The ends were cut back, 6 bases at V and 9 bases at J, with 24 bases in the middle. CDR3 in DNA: TGTGCCAGCAGCCCTAAGACAGGACGTTTTTGGTGGCCCCAGCATTTT. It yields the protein CASSPKTGRFWWPQHF.